Listed below are T cell receptor beta chains from one sample, sequenced in a study of T cell responses to AZD1222 COVID-19 vaccine. The repertoire was sequenced with immunoSEQ multiplex PCR; TCRdb's copy has only in-frame clones and lacks some. The sample carries some 160,000 clones, just under 95% recorded once. The input for sequencing was peripheral blood, taken on day 0 of AZD1222 vaccination. The source is an adult in good health. The CDR3 runs from the conserved cysteine through the conserved F or W. D genes are given only for firm matches. Clone size is given for some rows only: seen once, a few or many times, or a class if the clone is expanded.

v_call,clone_size,d_call,j_call,cdr3_nt,cdr3_aa
TRBV3-1/TRBV3-2,.,TRBD1,TRBJ1-1,TGTGCCAGCAGCCCACGGGACAGAGACACTGAAGCTTTCTTT,CASSPRDRDTEAFF
TRBV3-1/TRBV3-2,.,.,TRBJ1-1,TGTGCCAGCAGCCGCAGGGAGGACACTGAAGCTTTCTTT,CASSRREDTEAFF
TRBV2,.,.,TRBJ2-7,TGTGCCAGCAGGCCCGGGACTCTAGCCTACGAGCAGTACTTC,CASRPGTLAYEQYF
TRBV10-3,.,TRBD1,TRBJ2-1,TGTGCCATCAGTTCCGGGACAGGGATCTACAATGAGCAGTTCTTC,CAISSGTGIYNEQFF
TRBV5-1,.,TRBD1,TRBJ1-4,TGCGCCAGCAGCTTGGGGGACAGAAGAACTAATGAAAAACTGTTTTTT,CASSLGDRRTNEKLFF
TRBV12-3/TRBV12-4,.,.,TRBJ1-5,TGTGCCAGCGGAATAACCCGCAATCAGCCCCAGCATTTT,CASGITRNQPQHF
TRBV30,.,.,TRBJ1-4,TGTGCCTGGAGTTCGGCGACAGGCACAAATGAAAAACTGTTTTTT,CAWSSATGTNEKLFF
TRBV3-1/TRBV3-2,.,.,TRBJ1-2,TGTGCCAGCAGCCAAGTCTGGAGGGACGGCTACACCTTC,CASSQVWRDGYTF
TRBV9,.,.,TRBJ2-2,TGTGCCAGCAGCGTAGGAAGGGGCAGGTTAGTCACCGGGGAGCTGTTTTTT,CASSVGRGRLVTGELFF
TRBV4-1,.,.,TRBJ1-2,TGCGCCAGCAGCCGGGATTGGGGCAGTACTAACTATGGCTACACCTTC,CASSRDWGSTNYGYTF
TRBV4-1,once,.,TRBJ2-7,TGCGCCAGCAGCCACCTCATGACCAATTCCTACGAGCAGTACTTC,CASSHLMTNSYEQYF
TRBV7-3,.,.,TRBJ2-7,TGTGCCAGCAGCTTAGACGCCACAGTCTCTGGGTACGAGCAGTACTTC,CASSLDATVSGYEQYF
TRBV6-5,.,.,TRBJ1-1,TGTGCCAGCAGTTACGGGGTGATAGGGACTGAAGCTTTCTTT,CASSYGVIGTEAFF
TRBV6-5,.,.,TRBJ1-5,TGTGCCAGCACTCCCGCCGGGGGTTCCACTCAGCCCCAGCATTTT,CASTPAGGSTQPQHF
TRBV27,.,TRBD1,TRBJ2-7,TGTGCCAGCAGTCCGCGACAGGGTAGCTCCTACGAGCAGTACTTC,CASSPRQGSSYEQYF
TRBV5-1,.,.,TRBJ1-2,TGCGCCAGCAGCTTGCAGGGGCGGGGGCATGAGAACTATGGCTACACCTTC,CASSLQGRGHENYGYTF
TRBV7-3,.,.,TRBJ1-2,TGTGCCAGCAGCTTACCCCAGGGAGATGGCTACACCTTC,CASSLPQGDGYTF
TRBV20-1,.,.,TRBJ2-7,TGCAGTGCTAGAGATTGGGACGAGCAGTACTTC,CSARDWDEQYF
TRBV29-1,.,TRBD1,TRBJ1-2,TGCAGCGTTGCACCGGGACAGGGGACCTATGGCTACACCTTC,CSVAPGQGTYGYTF
TRBV7-2,.,.,TRBJ2-7,TGTGCCAGCAGCTCCTGGGGCAGTCGGTACTTC,CASSSWGSRYF
TRBV5-5,few,.,TRBJ2-7,TGTGCCAGCAGCATCCGAGGCGAGCAGTACTTC,CASSIRGEQYF
TRBV2,.,.,TRBJ2-7,TGTGCCAGCAGTGCCGGGGGCCCGGGGGCCTACGAGCAGTACTTC,CASSAGGPGAYEQYF
TRBV3-1/TRBV3-2,.,.,TRBJ2-7,TGTGCCAGCAGCAAAGAACAGGGAGGGGGCACCTACGAGCAGTACTTC,CASSKEQGGGTYEQYF
TRBV18,.,TRBD1,TRBJ2-1,TGTGCCAGCTCACCACAGGACAGGGCCGAGCAGTTCTTC,CASSPQDRAEQFF
TRBV6-5,.,TRBD1,TRBJ1-3,TGTGCCAGCAGTTACTCGAGGACAGGCGAGAGAAACACCATATATTTT,CASSYSRTGERNTIYF
TRBV9,.,TRBD2,TRBJ2-5,TGTGCCAGCAGCGTAGGGAGGCGGGGGGGCCTCCAAGAGACCCAGTACTTC,CASSVGRRGGLQETQYF
TRBV19,.,TRBD1,TRBJ1-6,TGTGCCAGTGAGACAGGGAGGGGTTCACCCCTCCACTTT,CASETGRGSPLHF
TRBV3-1/TRBV3-2,.,TRBD1,TRBJ2-5,TGTGCCAGCAGCCTGCGGACAGGGCTAGAGACCCAGTACTTC,CASSLRTGLETQYF
TRBV6-6,.,.,TRBJ2-1,TGTGCCAGCTCTAACTTGCTTTTAGATGAGCAGTTCTTC,CASSNLLLDEQFF
TRBV12-3/TRBV12-4,.,TRBD1,TRBJ1-6,TGTGCCAGCAGTACGGACAGGAATTCACCCCTCCACTTT,CASSTDRNSPLHF
TRBV5-1,.,.,TRBJ2-1,TGCGCCAGCAGCTTAGCCTCCCCAAACAATGAGCAGTTCTTC,CASSLASPNNEQFF
TRBV4-2,.,.,TRBJ1-6,TGTGCCAGCAGCCAAGATCTGCCCGCAGGGGATAGGCATTCACCCCTCCACTTT,CASSQDLPAGDRHSPLHF
TRBV6-6,.,.,TRBJ2-5,TGTGCCAGCAGGGGGAATAGGGAGATAGAGACCCAGTACTTC,CASRGNREIETQYF
TRBV20-1,.,TRBD1,TRBJ1-2,TGCAGTGCTAGTACAGGGGCGTGGGCCGTATATGGCTACACCTTC,CSASTGAWAVYGYTF
TRBV30,.,.,TRBJ1-1,TGTGCCTGGACGTGGACCATGAACACTGAAGCTTTCTTT,CAWTWTMNTEAFF
TRBV3-1/TRBV3-2,.,TRBD1,TRBJ1-2,TGTGCCAGCAGCCCCTGGACAGGGTTGACGGATGGCTACACCTTC,CASSPWTGLTDGYTF
TRBV6-2/TRBV6-3,few,TRBD1,TRBJ2-2,TGTGCCAGCAGGCCTGGGACAGGGGTTAACACCGGGGAGCTGTTTTTT,CASRPGTGVNTGELFF
TRBV7-6,.,.,TRBJ2-5,TGTGCCAGCAGCTTATGGGAAGAGACCCAGTACTTC,CASSLWEETQYF
TRBV4-1,.,.,TRBJ1-1,TGCGCCAGCAGCCAAGGAGCCCCCGGAACGAACACTGAAGCTTTCTTT,CASSQGAPGTNTEAFF
TRBV30,.,.,TRBJ2-3,TGTGCCGGGAACAAAGGGGGCGGGGGCACAGATACGCAGTATTTT,CAGNKGGGGTDTQYF
TRBV5-8,once,TRBD2,TRBJ2-3,TGTGCCAGCAGCCAGTGGGAGGGCCAATATACGCAGTATTTT,CASSQWEGQYTQYF
TRBV5-1,.,TRBD1,TRBJ1-3,TGCGCCAGCAGCCTACAGGGGGTCACTGGAAACACCATATATTTT,CASSLQGVTGNTIYF
TRBV30,.,.,TRBJ1-6,TGTGCCTGGAAGAGGGGACACCGTAATTCACCCCTCCACTTT,CAWKRGHRNSPLHF
TRBV29-1,.,.,TRBJ2-3,TGCAGCGTTGCGAGCCAGCTACGCACAGATACGCAGTATTTT,CSVASQLRTDTQYF
TRBV15,.,TRBD1,TRBJ2-7,TGTGCCACCAGTCGGGGACAGGGGATCTACGAGCAGTACTTC,CATSRGQGIYEQYF
TRBV29-1,.,.,TRBJ2-5,TGCAGCGTTGAAACGCTAGCCGGGGAGACCCAGTACTTC,CSVETLAGETQYF
TRBV3-1/TRBV3-2,.,.,TRBJ1-2,TGTGCCAGCAGCCAAGGGACAGAGGATGGCTACACCTTC,CASSQGTEDGYTF
TRBV5-6,.,.,TRBJ1-6,TGTGCCAGCAGCTTGCGACGGGAAAGTTCACCCCTCCACTTT,CASSLRRESSPLHF
TRBV6-5,.,.,TRBJ1-3,TGTGCCAGCAGTTACTCCCTAGGAGAAACTGGAAACACCATATATTTT,CASSYSLGETGNTIYF
TRBV5-1,.,TRBD1,TRBJ2-7,TGCGCCAGCAGCTTGGGACCTCCCGGGTGGACAGGGATCTACGAGCAGTACTTC,CASSLGPPGWTGIYEQYF
TRBV4-1,.,.,TRBJ2-7,TGCGCCAGCAGCCACCCATCGGCAGGTCTAAGTACGAAACAGTACTTC,CASSHPSAGLSTKQYF
TRBV27,.,.,TRBJ1-2,TGTGCCAGCAAATCCCTCGGGCAGACCTATGGCTACACCTTC,CASKSLGQTYGYTF
TRBV5-4,once,TRBD1,TRBJ1-1,TGTGCCAGCAGATCGACAGGGGCAAACACTGAAGCTTTCTTT,CASRSTGANTEAFF
TRBV18,.,TRBD1,TRBJ1-2,TGTGCCAGCTCACTTGGGACAGGGACAACCTATGGCTACACCTTC,CASSLGTGTTYGYTF
TRBV5-5,few,.,TRBJ2-1,TGTGCCAGCAGCTTGGGCATCTACAATGAGCAGTTCTTC,CASSLGIYNEQFF
TRBV7-2,.,.,TRBJ2-2,TGTGCCAGCAGCTTAATCCCGGGGATGCGTGGAGGCGGGGAGCTGTTTTTT,CASSLIPGMRGGGELFF
TRBV3-1/TRBV3-2,.,TRBD2,TRBJ2-5,TGTGCCAGCAGCCAAGATCGGCCTAGCGGGGGGGCGGTGACCCAGTACTTC,CASSQDRPSGGAVTQYF
TRBV6-5,once,TRBD1,TRBJ2-1,TGTGCCAGCAGACGTACTACAGGGGGCCGGGAGCAGTTCTTC,CASRRTTGGREQFF
TRBV5-1,.,.,TRBJ1-4,TGCGCCAGCAGCCCCTACCTGACCGCAACTAATGAAAAACTGTTTTTT,CASSPYLTATNEKLFF
TRBV7-9,.,TRBD2,TRBJ2-2,TGTGCCAGCAGACTCCCGGGACTAGCGGGACCCGGGGAGCTGTTTTTT,CASRLPGLAGPGELFF